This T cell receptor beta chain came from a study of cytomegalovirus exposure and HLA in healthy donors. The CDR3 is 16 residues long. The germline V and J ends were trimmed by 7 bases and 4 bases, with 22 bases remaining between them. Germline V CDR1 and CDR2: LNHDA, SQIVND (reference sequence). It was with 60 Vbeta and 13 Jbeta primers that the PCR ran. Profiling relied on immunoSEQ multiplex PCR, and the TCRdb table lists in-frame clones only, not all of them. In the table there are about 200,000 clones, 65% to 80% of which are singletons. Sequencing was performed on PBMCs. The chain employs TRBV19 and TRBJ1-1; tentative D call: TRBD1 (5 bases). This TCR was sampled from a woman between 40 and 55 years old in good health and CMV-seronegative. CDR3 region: CASNPRAQGWGTEAFF. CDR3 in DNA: TGTGCCAGTAACCCTCGAGCGCAGGGATGGGGCACTGAAGCTTTCTTT.